This paragraph reports one T cell receptor beta chain. The antigen this receptor binds is unknown. One end of the junction fails to match germline, which may point to a read error. The donors were patients who had localized lung adenocarcinoma, which is a subtype of non-small cell lung cancer. These samples came from the centers of localized lung adenocarcinomas. For TCR repertoire analysis, CD8+ T cells taken from tumor tissue were profiled apart from CD4+ T cells. This sample is drawn from a study of CD4 and CD8 cells across lung adenocarcinoma regions (dated by TCRdb to the late 2010s). The study in broad terms: The study compared tumor centers with tumor margins to examine intratumor heterogeneity of the T cell receptor repertoire.

The CDR3 contains 14 residues, cysteine and phenylalanine counted. The DNA shown is the 42-base CDR3, in frame from base 1. Looking up the germline V gene yields CDR1 MNHNS and CDR2 SASEGT. The library was prepared using PCR. The instrument was a HiSeq X Ten. TCRdb passed the public sequencing reads through fastp at Q25 and MiXCR, retaining productive beta sequences. Records with the same CDR3 protein are collapsed into one entry carrying the most frequent genes and DNA. This sample gives around 15,000 distinct CDR3 sequences in total; over 50% of them show up just once. The top ten clonotypes cover approximately 32% of the sample.

The chain is made from TRBV6-1 and TRBJ2-3, with TRBD1 identical over 8 junction bases. Sequenced: CD8+ T cells from the center of a lung tumor. The cell subset or site label for this specimen denotes: tumor center region. The sequence was collected from a female donor with lung adenocarcinoma. The CD4 and CD8 labels of this study may be unreliable. The CDR3 region has the sequence CGGRGPGATDTQYF. The nucleotides read TGTGGCGGCAGGGGGCCGGGAGCCACAGATACGCAGTACTTT.